This note documents a single TCR beta chain sequence. The CDR3 runs 18 residues. This entry is derived from a study of blood T cell repertoires in COVID-19. No more than 2 weeks before study entry, exposed participants had met a case of COVID-19. Methods used by the authors: Amplification of reference gene primers was used by the study to estimate nucleated cell counts. The table came from immunoSEQ multiplex PCR; TCRdb's copy has only in-frame clones and leaves some out. The V and J calls and clone size come from that table; D and trimming were worked out from the DNA. The data show approximately 220,000 clones, 83% seen once.

The sequence was collected from a woman aged 45-59 years who had been exposed to COVID-19. Source material: PBMCs or T cells enriched from blood (not recorded which). The chain is built from TRBV21-1 and TRBJ1-5. TRBV21-1 is a pseudogene. In DNA form, the CDR3 reads TGTGCCAGCAGCAAACCCCCACGCGGGCTCCCAAACAATCAGCCCCAGCATTTT. Its protein product is CASSKPPRGLPNNQPQHF.